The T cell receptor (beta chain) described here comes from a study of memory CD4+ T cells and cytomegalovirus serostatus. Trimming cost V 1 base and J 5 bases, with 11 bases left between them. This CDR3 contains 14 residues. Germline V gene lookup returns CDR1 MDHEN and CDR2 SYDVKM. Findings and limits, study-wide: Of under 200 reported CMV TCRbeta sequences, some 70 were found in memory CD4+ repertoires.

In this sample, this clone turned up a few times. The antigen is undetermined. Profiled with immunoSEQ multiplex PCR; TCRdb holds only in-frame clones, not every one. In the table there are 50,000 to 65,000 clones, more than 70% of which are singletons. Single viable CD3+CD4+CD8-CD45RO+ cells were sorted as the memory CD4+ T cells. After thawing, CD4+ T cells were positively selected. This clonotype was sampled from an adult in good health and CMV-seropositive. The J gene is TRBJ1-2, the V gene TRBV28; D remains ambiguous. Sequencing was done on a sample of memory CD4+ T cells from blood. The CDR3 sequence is CASSLFQIPYGYTF. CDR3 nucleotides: TGTGCCAGCAGTTTATTTCAGATTCCTTATGGCTACACCTTC.